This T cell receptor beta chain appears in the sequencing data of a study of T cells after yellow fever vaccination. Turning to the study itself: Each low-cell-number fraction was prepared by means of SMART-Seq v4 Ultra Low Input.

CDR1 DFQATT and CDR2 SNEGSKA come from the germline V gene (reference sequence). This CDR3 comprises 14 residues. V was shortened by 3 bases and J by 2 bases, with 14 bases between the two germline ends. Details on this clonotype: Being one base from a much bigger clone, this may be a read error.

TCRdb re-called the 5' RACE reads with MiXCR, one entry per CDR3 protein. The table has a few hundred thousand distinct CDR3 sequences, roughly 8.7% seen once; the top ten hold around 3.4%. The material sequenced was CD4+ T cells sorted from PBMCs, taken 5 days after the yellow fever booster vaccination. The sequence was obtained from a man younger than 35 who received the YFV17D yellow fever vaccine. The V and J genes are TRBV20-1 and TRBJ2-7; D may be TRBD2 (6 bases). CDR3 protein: CSARPGLHAYEQYF. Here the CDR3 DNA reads TGCAGTGCTAGGCCGGGACTTCACGCCTACGAGCAGTACTTC.